The clone carrying this T cell receptor (beta chain) has a handful of counts. No antigen is known for it. This sample stems from a study of T-cell memory formation after mild COVID-19. General study findings and limits: Nothing confirmed that second-wave clones peaking on day 37 were specific for SARS-CoV-2. Day 15 to 85 contracting clones showed balanced CD4/CD8; day 15 to 37 expanders favored CD4+.

CDR1 and CDR2 (germline): WSHSY, SAAADI. This CDR3 contains 16 residues. With V trimmed by 0 bases and J by 5 bases, 10 bases remained unmatched. TCRdb used MiXCR to reprocess the 5' RACE reads, holding one entry per CDR3 protein. The data show hundreds of thousands of distinct CDR3 sequences, 15% to 20% seen once. This TCR was sampled from a man between 18 and 29 years old who had mild COVID-19 (a few samples of this study predate the infection). Cell type and time point are not known. Input material: PBMCs or a T cell subset sorted from them (not recorded which). The chain joins TRBV10-2 to TRBJ2-7; 7 bases are shared with TRBD2. This CDR3 is CASSESQGLVGHEQYF. CDR3 coding DNA: TGCGCCAGCAGTGAGTCACAAGGACTAGTCGGCCACGAGCAGTACTTC.